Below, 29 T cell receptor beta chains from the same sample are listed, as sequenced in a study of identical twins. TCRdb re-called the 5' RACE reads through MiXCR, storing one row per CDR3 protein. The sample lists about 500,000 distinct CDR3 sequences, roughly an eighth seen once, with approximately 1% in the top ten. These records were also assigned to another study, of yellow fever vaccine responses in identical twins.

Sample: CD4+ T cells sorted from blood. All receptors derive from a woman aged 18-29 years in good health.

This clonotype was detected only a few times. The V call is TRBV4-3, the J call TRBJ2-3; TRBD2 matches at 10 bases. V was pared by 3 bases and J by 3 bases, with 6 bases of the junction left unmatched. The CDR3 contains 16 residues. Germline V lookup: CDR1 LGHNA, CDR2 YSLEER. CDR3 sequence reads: CASSQESGRGTDTQYF. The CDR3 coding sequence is TGCGCCAGCAGCCAGGAGAGCGGGAGGGGGACAGATACGCAGTATTTT.

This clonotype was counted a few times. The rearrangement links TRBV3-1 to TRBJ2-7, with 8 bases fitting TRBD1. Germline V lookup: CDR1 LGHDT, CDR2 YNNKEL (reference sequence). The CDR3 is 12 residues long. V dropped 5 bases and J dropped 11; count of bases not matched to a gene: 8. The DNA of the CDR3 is TGTGCCAGCAGCTCACAGACAGGGGAAAAGTACTTC. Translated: CASSSQTGEKYF.

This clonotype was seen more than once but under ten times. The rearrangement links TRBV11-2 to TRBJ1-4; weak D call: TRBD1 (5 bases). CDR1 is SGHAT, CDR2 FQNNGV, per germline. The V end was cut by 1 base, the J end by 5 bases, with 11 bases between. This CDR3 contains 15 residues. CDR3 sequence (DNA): TGTGCCAGCAGCTTAGGGGCGGGGGGAAATGAAAAACTGTTTTTT. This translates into CASSLGAGGNEKLFF.

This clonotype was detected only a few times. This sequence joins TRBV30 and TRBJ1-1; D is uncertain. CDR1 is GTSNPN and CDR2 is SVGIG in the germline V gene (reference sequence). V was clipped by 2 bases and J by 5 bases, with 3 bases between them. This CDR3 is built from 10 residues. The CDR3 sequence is CAWSNTEAFF. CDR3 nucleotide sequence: TGTGCCTGGAGTAATACTGAAGCTTTCTTT.

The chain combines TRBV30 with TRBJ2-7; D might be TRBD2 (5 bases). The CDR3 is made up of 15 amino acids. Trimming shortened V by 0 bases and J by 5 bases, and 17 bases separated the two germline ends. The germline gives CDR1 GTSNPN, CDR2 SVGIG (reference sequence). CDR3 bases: TGTGCCTGGAGTGTCCCCGGGAAGGGTTCTAACGAGCAGTACTTC. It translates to CAWSVPGKGSNEQYF.

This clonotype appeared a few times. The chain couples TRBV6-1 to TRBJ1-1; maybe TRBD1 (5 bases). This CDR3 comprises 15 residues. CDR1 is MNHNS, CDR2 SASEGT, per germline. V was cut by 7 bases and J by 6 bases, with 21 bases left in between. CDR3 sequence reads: CASKGTRAEGAEAFF. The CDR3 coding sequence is TGTGCCAGCAAGGGTACGAGGGCCGAAGGGGCTGAAGCTTTCTTT.

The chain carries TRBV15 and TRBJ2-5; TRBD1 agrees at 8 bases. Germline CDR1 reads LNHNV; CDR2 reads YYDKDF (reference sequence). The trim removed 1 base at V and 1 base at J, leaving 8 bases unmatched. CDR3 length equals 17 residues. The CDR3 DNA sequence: TGTGCCACCAGCAGAGGGGCAGGGGGCCCCACCCAAGAGACCCAGTACTTC. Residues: CATSRGAGGPTQETQYF.

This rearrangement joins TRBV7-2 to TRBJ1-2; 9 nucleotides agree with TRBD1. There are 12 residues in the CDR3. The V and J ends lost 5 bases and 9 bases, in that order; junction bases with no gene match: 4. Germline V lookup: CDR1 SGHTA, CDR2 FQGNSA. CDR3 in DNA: TGTGCCAGCAGCGACGGACAGGGGCGCTACACCTTC. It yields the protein CASSDGQGRYTF.

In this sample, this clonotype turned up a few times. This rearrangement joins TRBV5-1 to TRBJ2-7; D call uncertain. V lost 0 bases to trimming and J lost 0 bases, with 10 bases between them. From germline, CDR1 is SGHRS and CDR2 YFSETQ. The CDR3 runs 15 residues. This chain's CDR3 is CASSLGVTSSYEQYF. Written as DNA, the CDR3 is TGCGCCAGCAGCTTGGGAGTAACCAGCTCCTACGAGCAGTACTTC.

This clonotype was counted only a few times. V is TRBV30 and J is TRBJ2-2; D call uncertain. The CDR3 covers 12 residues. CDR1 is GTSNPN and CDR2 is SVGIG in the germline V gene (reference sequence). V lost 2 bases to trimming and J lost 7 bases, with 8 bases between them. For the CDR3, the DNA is TGTGCCTGGAGTAGTAGCCTCGGGGAGCTGTTTTTT. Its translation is CAWSSSLGELFF.

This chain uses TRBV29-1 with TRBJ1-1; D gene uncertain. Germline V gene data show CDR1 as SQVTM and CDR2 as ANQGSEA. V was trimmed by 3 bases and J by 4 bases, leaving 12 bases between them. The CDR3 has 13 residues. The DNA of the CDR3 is TGCAGCGTTGAGCGGGGATTGGGCACTGAAGCTTTCTTT. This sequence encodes CSVERGLGTEAFF.

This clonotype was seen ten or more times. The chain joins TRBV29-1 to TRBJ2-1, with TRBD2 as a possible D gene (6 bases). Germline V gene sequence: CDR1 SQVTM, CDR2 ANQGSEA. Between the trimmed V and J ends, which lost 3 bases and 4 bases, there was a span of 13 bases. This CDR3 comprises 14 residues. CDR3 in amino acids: CSVDSSGLYNEQFF. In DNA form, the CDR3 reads TGCAGCGTTGATAGTAGCGGACTTTACAATGAGCAGTTCTTC.

The CDR3 nucleotides are TGCGCCAGCAGCTTATATGGGGACTCCACCGGGGAGCTGTTTTTT. Residues: CASSLYGDSTGELFF. The V and J genes are TRBV5-1 and TRBJ2-2; tentative D call: TRBD2 (6 bases). Germline assignment: CDR1 SGHRS and CDR2 YFSETQ. Trimming shortened V by 2 bases and J by 4 bases, and 12 bases separated the two germline ends. The length of the CDR3 is 15 residues.

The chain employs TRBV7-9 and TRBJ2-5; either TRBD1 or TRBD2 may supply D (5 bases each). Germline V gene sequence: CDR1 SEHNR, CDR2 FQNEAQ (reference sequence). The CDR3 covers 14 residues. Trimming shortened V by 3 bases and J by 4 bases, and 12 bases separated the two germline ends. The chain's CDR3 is CASSLIGAGETQYF. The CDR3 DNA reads TGTGCCAGCAGCTTGATTGGGGCGGGAGAGACCCAGTACTTC.

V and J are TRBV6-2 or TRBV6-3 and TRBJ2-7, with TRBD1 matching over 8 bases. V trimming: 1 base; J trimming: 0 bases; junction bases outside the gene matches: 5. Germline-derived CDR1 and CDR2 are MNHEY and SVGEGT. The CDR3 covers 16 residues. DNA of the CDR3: TGTGCCAGCAGTTACTTACGGACAGGGACCTCCTACGAGCAGTACTTC. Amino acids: CASSYLRTGTSYEQYF.

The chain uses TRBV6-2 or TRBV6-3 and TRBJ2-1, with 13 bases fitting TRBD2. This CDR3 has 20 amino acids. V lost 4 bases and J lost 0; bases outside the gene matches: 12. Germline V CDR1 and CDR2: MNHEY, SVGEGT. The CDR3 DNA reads TGTGCCAGCAGTTGGACCGGGACTAGCGGGGAAATAAGCTCCTACAATGAGCAGTTCTTC. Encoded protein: CASSWTGTSGEISSYNEQFF.

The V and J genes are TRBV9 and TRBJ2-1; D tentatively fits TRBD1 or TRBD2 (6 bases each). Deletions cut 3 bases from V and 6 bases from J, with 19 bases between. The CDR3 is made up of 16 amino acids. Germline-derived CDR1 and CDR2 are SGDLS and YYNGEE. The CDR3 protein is CASSAILVKGGNEQFF. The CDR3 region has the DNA TGTGCCAGCAGCGCGATTCTAGTTAAGGGGGGCAATGAGCAGTTCTTC.

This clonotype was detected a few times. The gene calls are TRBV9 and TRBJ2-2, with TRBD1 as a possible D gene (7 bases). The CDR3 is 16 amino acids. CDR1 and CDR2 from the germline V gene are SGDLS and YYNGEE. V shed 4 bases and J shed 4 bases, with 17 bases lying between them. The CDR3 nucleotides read TGTGCCAGCAGCCGCCGACAGGGAGGTATCACCGGGGAGCTGTTTTTT. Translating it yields CASSRRQGGITGELFF.

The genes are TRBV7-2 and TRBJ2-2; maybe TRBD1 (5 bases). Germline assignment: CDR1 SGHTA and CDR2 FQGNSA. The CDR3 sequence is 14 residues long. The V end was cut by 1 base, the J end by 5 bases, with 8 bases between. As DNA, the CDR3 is TGTGCCAGCAGCTTAGGACAGAGGACCGGGGAGCTGTTTTTT. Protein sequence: CASSLGQRTGELFF.

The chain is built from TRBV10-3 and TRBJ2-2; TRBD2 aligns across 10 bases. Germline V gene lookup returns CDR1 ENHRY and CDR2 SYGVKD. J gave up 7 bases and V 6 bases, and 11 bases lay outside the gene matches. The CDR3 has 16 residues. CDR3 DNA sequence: TGTGCCATCAGGAGCGCTAGCGGGAGTAGAAACGGGGAGCTGTTTTTT. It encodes CAIRSASGSRNGELFF.

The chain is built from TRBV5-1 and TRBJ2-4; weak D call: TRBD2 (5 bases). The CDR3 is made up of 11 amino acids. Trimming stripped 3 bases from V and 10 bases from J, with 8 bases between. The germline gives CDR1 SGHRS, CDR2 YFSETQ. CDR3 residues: CASSSGDIQYF. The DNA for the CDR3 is TGCGCCAGCAGCTCCGGGGATATTCAGTACTTC.

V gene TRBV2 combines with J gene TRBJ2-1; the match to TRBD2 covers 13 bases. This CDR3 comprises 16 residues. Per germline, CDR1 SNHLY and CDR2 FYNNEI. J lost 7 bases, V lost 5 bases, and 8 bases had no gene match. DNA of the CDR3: TGTGCCAGCAGTTCTAAATGGACTAGCGGGAGTAATGAGCAGTTCTTC. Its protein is CASSSKWTSGSNEQFF. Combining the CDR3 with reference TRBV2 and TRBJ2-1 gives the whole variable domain EPEVTQTPSHQVTQMGQEVILRCVPISNHLYFYWYRQILGQKVEFLVSFYNNEISEKSEIFDDQFSVERPDGSNFTLKIRSTKLEDSAMYFCASSSKWTSGSNEQFFGPGTRLTVL.

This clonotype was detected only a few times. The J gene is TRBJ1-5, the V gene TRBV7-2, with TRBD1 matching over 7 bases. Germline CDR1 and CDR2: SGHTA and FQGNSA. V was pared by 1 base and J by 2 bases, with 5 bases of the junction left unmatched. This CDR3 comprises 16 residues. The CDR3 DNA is TGTGCCAGCAGCTTAGTCACAGGGGCCGGCAATCAGCCCCAGCATTTT. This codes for CASSLVTGAGNQPQHF.

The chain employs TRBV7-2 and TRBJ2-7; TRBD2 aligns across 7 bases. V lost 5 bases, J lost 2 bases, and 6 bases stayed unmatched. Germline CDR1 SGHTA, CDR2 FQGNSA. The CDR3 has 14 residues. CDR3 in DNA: TGTGCCAGCAGCCTAGAAAGCGGGACCTACGAGCAGTACTTC. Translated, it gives CASSLESGTYEQYF.

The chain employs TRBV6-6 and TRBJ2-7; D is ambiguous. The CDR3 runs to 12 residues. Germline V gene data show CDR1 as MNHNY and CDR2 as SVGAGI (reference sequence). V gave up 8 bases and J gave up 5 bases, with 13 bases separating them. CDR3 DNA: TGTGCCAGCCTTAGGGTAGGGAACGAGCAGTACTTC. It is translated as CASLRVGNEQYF.

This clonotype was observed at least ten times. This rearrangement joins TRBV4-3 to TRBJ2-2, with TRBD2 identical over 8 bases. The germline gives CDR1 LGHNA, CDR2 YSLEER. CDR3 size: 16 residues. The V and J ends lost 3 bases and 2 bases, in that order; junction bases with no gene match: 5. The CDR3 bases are TGCGCCAGCAGCCAGGGACTAGGAATTAACACCGGGGAGCTGTTTTTT. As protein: CASSQGLGINTGELFF.

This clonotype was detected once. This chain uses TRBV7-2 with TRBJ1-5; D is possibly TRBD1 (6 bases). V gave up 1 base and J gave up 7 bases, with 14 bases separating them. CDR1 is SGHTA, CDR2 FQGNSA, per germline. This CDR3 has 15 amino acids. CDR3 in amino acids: CASSLGGDITQPQHF. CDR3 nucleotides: TGTGCCAGCAGCTTAGGGGGGGACATAACGCAGCCCCAGCATTTT.

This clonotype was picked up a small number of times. DNA for the CDR3: TGTGCCAGCAGGGGTTCCCATGAGCAGTTCTTC. Translation gives CASRGSHEQFF. V gene TRBV2 combines with J gene TRBJ2-1; D is uncertain. V lost 6 bases, J lost 8 bases, and 8 bases lay in between. Germline values: CDR1 SNHLY, CDR2 FYNNEI. This CDR3 comprises 11 residues.

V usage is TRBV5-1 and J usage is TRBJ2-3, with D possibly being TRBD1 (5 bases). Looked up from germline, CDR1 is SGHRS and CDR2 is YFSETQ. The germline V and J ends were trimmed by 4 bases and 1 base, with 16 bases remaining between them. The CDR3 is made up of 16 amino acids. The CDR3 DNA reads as TGCGCCAGCAGCCAACGGAAGGGGCCAGGCACAGATACGCAGTATTTT. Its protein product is CASSQRKGPGTDTQYF.